This TCR beta chain emerged from a study of shared clonotypes between healthy human individuals. Findings of the study overall: On the whole, naive subsets had larger estimated richness than memory subsets had. Rarefaction showed sorted-subset sequencing was incomplete despite large depth.

For sorted subsets, approximately 200 ng DNA per replicate equaled 30,000 or so T cell genomes. Using immunoSEQ multiplex PCR, the repertoire was profiled, and TCRdb retains in-frame clones only, with some absent. The sample gives more than 2,000,000 clones, about 92% of which show up once; roughly 0.13% is in the top ten. The CDR3 is 10 residues long. V was trimmed by 6 bases and J by 6 bases, leaving 5 bases between them. The germline V gene encodes CDR1 SNHLY and CDR2 FYNNEI. Only a few counts were recorded for this clone. Its antigen is unidentified. Input material: naive CD4+ T cells sorted from blood. Subset defined: CD45RA+ positively selected. The source of this sequence is a man younger than 30 in good health. The chain links TRBV2 to TRBJ1-1; D is uncertain. The CDR3, as DNA: TGTGCCAGCAGGAGGGCTGAAGCTTTCTTT. Translated: CASRRAEAFF.